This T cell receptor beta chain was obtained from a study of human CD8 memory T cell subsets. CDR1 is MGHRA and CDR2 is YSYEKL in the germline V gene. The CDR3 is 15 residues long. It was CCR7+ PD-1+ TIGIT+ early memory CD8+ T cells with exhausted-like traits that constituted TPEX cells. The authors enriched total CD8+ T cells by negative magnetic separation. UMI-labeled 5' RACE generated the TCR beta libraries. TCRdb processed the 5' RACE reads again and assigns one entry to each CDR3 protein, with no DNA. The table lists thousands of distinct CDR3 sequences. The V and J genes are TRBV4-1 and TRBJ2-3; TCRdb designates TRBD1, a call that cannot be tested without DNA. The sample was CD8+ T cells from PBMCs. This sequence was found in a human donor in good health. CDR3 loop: CASSQRGTVMDTQYF.